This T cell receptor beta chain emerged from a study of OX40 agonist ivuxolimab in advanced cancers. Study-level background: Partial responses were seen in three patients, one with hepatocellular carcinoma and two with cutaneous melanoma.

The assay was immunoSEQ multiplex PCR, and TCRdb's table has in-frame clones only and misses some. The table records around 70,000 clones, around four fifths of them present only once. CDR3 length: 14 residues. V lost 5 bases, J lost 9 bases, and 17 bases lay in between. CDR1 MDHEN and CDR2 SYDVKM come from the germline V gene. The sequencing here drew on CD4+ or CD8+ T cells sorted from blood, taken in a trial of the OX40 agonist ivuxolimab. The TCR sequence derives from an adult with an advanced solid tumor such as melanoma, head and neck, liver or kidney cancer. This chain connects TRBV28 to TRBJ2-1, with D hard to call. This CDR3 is CASSPPLRSGEQFF. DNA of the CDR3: TGTGCCAGCAGTCCCCCCCTCCGGTCCGGTGAGCAGTTCTTC.